This entry is about one TCR beta chain. Its antigen remains unknown. Alongside a J-beta primer mix, a sample-barcoded 5' primer served in a second PCR lasting about 7 to 12 cycles. TCRdb passed the 5' RACE reads through MiXCR, listing each CDR3 protein once. The table records around 500,000 distinct CDR3 sequences, under 55% of them present only once. PBMCs, at least 6 million per sample, were isolated. Total RNA, at least 6 micrograms per sample, came from PBMCs. The sample is drawn from a study of blood T cells in healthy people across ages. Study-wide points: Comparison with aged donors showed that long-lived donors had more naive CD4+ cells and higher diversity. Those diversity estimates obtained from one million T cells were thought to be underestimates.

CDR3 length equals 12 residues. From germline, CDR1 is MDHEN and CDR2 SYDVKM. The ends were cut back, 6 bases at V and 14 bases at J, with 17 bases in the middle. This sequence was found in a man aged 80 or over in good health. Input material: blood. The gene calls are TRBV28 and TRBJ2-1; maybe TRBD2 (6 bases). In DNA, the CDR3 is TGTGCCAGCAGGGGGACTTCGCGGGAAGAGTTCTTC. It translates to CASRGTSREEFF.